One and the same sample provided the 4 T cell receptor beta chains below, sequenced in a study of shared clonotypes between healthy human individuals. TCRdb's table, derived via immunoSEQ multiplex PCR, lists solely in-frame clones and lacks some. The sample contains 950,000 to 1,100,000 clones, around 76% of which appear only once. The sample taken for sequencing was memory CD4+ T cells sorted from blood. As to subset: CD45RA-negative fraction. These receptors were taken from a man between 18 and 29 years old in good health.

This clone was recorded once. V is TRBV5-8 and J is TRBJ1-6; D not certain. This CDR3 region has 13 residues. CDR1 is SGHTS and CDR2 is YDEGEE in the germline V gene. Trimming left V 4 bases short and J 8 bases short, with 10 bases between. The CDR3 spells CASSRGRDSPLHF. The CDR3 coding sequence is TGTGCCAGCAGCCGAGGGAGGGATTCACCCCTCCACTTT. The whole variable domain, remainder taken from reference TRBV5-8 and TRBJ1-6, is EAGVTQSPTHLIKTRGQQATLRCSPISGHTSVYWYQQALGLGLQFLLWYDEGEERNRGNFPPRFSGRQFPNYSSELNVNALELEDSALYLCASSRGRDSPLHFGNGTRLTVT.

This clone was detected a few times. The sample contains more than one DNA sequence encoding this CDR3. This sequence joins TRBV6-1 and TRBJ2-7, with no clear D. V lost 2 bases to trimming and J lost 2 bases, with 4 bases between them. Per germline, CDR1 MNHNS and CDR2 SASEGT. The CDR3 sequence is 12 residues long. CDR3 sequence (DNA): TGTGCCAGCAGTGAACGGGCCTACGAGCAGTACTTC. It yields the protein CASSERAYEQYF.

The CDR3 region is CASSESPGGQPQHF. The CDR3 region has the DNA TGTGCCAGCAGTGAGTCTCCGGGTGGGCAGCCCCAGCATTTT. The rearrangement links TRBV6-4 to TRBJ1-5; D gene unclear. Germline assignment: CDR1 MRHNA and CDR2 SNTAGT. The CDR3 covers 14 residues. Trimming removed 3 bases from V and 7 bases from J, with 13 bases in between.

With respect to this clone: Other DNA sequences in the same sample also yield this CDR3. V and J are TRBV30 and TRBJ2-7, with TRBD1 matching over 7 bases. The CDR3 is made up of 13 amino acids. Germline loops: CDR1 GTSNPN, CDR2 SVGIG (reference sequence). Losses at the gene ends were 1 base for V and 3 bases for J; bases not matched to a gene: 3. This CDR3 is CAWSGQGNYEQYF. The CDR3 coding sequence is TGTGCCTGGAGTGGACAGGGAAACTACGAGCAGTACTTC.